This is a list of T cell receptor beta chains from one sample in a study of technical replicates of blood from several donors. TCRdb keeps only in-frame clones here, not all; method: immunoSEQ multiplex PCR. The sample shows 50,000 to 60,000 clones, around 91% of them seen only once. Sequencing used PBMCs. Receptors were obtained from a human donor in good health. Some clones in this sample may be carry-over from other donors' samples. CDR3s include the opening cysteine and the closing phenylalanine or tryptophan. A D gene is named only where the DNA matches it firmly. Size is omitted from some rows. Given values are once, few, many or a class for expanded clones.

J gene,clone size,D gene,V gene,CDR3 protein,CDR3 DNA
TRBJ2-5,NA,NA,TRBV28,CASSPDRSQETQYF,TGTGCCAGCAGTCCAGACAGGAGTCAGGAGACCCAGTACTTC
TRBJ2-2,NA,TRBD1,TRBV2,CASTRDREPTGELFF,TGTGCCAGCACTAGAGACAGGGAGCCCACCGGGGAGCTGTTTTTT
TRBJ2-5,NA,NA,TRBV9,CASSHSSGETQYF,TGTGCCAGCAGTCACTCCTCGGGAGAGACCCAGTACTTC
TRBJ2-5,NA,NA,TRBV6-5,CASSYGVRVQETQYF,TGTGCCAGCAGTTACGGGGTGAGGGTGCAAGAGACCCAGTACTTC
TRBJ2-5,NA,TRBD2,TRBV4-1,CASSLEREDGETQYF,TGCGCCAGCAGCCTCGAGCGGGAGGATGGGGAGACCCAGTACTTC
TRBJ2-2,few,NA,TRBV5-8,CASTPLGRGDTGELFF,TGTGCCAGCACCCCCCTGGGCAGGGGAGACACCGGGGAGCTGTTTTTT
TRBJ2-7,NA,NA,TRBV6-6,CASSYVDEQYF,TGTGCCAGCAGTTACGTCGACGAGCAGTACTTC
TRBJ2-7,once,NA,TRBV4-3,CASSGDSYEQYF,TGCGCCAGCTCCGGGGACTCCTACGAGCAGTACTTC
TRBJ1-5,NA,TRBD1,TRBV2,CASRDRAHNQPQHF,TGTGCCAGCCGAGACAGGGCGCACAATCAGCCCCAGCATTTT
TRBJ2-7,NA,TRBD2,TRBV18,CASSPLLSGSGAYEQYF,TGTGCCAGCTCGCCCTTGCTTAGCGGGAGCGGGGCCTACGAGCAGTACTTC
TRBJ1-1,once,TRBD1,TRBV2,CASSRQGMGNTEAFF,TGTGCCAGCAGTCGACAGGGGATGGGGAACACTGAAGCTTTCTTT
TRBJ1-3,NA,TRBD1,TRBV30,CAWSVGDRAGGNTIYF,TGTGCCTGGAGTGTGGGGGACAGGGCAGGCGGAAACACCATATATTTT
TRBJ1-1,NA,NA,TRBV2,CASAAGDVGTEAFF,TGTGCCAGCGCCGCGGGTGATGTTGGCACTGAAGCTTTCTTT
TRBJ1-2,NA,TRBD1,TRBV7-9,CAIESGQNYGYTF,TGTGCCATCGAGTCGGGACAGAACTATGGCTACACCTTC
TRBJ1-5,NA,NA,TRBV19,CASSIDRRQLNQPQHF,TGTGCCAGTAGTATAGATCGGAGACAGCTCAATCAGCCCCAGCATTTT
TRBJ1-5,NA,NA,TRBV23-1,CASSQSRGGFRSNQPQHF,TGCGCCAGCAGTCAATCGAGAGGAGGGTTTCGTAGCAATCAGCCCCAGCATTTT
TRBJ2-7,few,NA,TRBV5-5,CASSSIRRGLAPYEQYF,TGTGCCAGCAGCTCTATACGGAGGGGGCTGGCCCCCTACGAGCAGTACTTC
TRBJ2-7,NA,TRBD2,TRBV6-1,CASVSGGLEPGEQYF,TGTGCCAGCGTTAGCGGGGGATTAGAGCCGGGCGAGCAGTACTTC
TRBJ2-1,NA,TRBD1,TRBV9,CASSGRDRVHNEQFF,TGTGCCAGCAGCGGCCGGGACAGGGTCCACAATGAGCAGTTCTTC
TRBJ1-1,once,NA,TRBV7-9,CASSLVAGNTEAFF,TGTGCCAGCAGCTTAGTGGCAGGCAACACTGAAGCTTTCTTT
TRBJ2-1,once,TRBD2,TRBV15,CATSRARGGLAYNEQFF,TGTGCCACCAGCAGAGCCCGAGGGGGACTAGCATACAATGAGCAGTTCTTC
TRBJ2-7,NA,NA,TRBV27,CASGSSSVSYEQYF,TGTGCCAGCGGGTCTTCTAGCGTCTCCTACGAGCAGTACTTC
TRBJ1-1,NA,TRBD1,TRBV5-4,CASSLQGAGTEAFF,TGTGCCAGCAGCTTACAGGGGGCCGGGACTGAAGCTTTCTTT
TRBJ1-3,NA,NA,TRBV18,CASSMQNRDYAGNTIYF,TGTGCCAGCTCAATGCAGAACAGGGATTATGCTGGAAACACCATATATTTT
TRBJ1-3,NA,NA,TRBV7-9,CASPQARSGNTIYF,TGTGCCAGCCCACAGGCCCGCTCTGGAAACACCATATATTTT
TRBJ1-1,NA,NA,TRBV4-3,CASSQELRSAAEAFF,TGCGCCAGCAGCCAAGAATTGAGGAGTGCGGCTGAAGCTTTCTTT
TRBJ2-2,NA,NA,TRBV7-9,CASSLMRSGNTGELFF,TGTGCCAGCAGCTTAATGAGAAGTGGGAACACCGGGGAGCTGTTTTTT
TRBJ2-3,NA,TRBD2,TRBV5-6,CASSLAREGRSKDTQYF,TGTGCCAGCAGCTTGGCCCGGGAGGGCCGGTCAAAGGATACGCAGTATTTT
TRBJ2-7,NA,NA,TRBV30,CAWRQDGSSYEQYF,TGTGCCTGGAGACAAGACGGGAGCTCCTACGAGCAGTACTTC
TRBJ1-3,NA,TRBD1,TRBV25-1,CASSPRDSLRDTIYF,TGTGCCAGCAGTCCCCGGGACAGCCTTAGGGACACCATATATTTT
TRBJ1-1,NA,NA,TRBV29-1,CSVAQGRGEAFF,TGCAGCGTTGCTCAGGGTAGGGGTGAAGCTTTCTTT
TRBJ1-1,few,NA,TRBV5-1,CASSRTEGVQSTEAFF,TGCGCCAGCAGCCGAACTGAAGGGGTGCAGAGCACTGAAGCTTTCTTT
TRBJ1-3,NA,NA,TRBV19,CASRPSSGNTIYF,TGTGCCAGTAGACCGAGCTCTGGAAACACCATATATTTT
TRBJ1-5,NA,NA,TRBV7-2,CASSWGIRGSGQPQHF,TGTGCCAGCAGCTGGGGGATCAGGGGATCAGGACAGCCCCAGCATTTT
TRBJ1-3,NA,TRBD1,TRBV5-8,CASRHDRGSGNTIYF,TGTGCCAGCAGGCACGACAGGGGCTCTGGAAACACCATATATTTT
TRBJ1-1,NA,TRBD1,TRBV29-1,CSVYGTENTEAFF,TGCAGCGTTTATGGGACAGAGAACACTGAAGCTTTCTTT
TRBJ1-5,NA,TRBD1,TRBV7-6,CASSPDRAYSNQPQHF,TGTGCCAGCAGCCCGGACAGGGCGTATAGCAATCAGCCCCAGCATTTT
TRBJ2-2,NA,TRBD2,TRBV29-1,CSVGGPDTGELFF,TGCAGCGTGGGAGGGCCCGACACCGGGGAGCTGTTTTTT
TRBJ1-2,NA,TRBD1,TRBV7-9,CASSLGRGQGNYGYTF,TGTGCCAGCAGCTTGGGGCGGGGACAGGGTAACTATGGCTACACCTTC
TRBJ2-7,NA,NA,TRBV5-4,CASSRGYSYEQYF,TGTGCCAGCAGCCGGGGATATTCCTACGAGCAGTACTTC
TRBJ2-1,once,NA,TRBV5-1,CASSAGTSYNEQFF,TGCGCCAGCAGCGCGGGGACCTCCTACAATGAGCAGTTCTTC
TRBJ2-1,NA,NA,TRBV4-2,CASSQAGVGTNEQFF,TGTGCCAGCAGCCAAGCGGGGGTCGGGACCAATGAGCAGTTCTTC
TRBJ1-3,medium-sized,NA,TRBV4-1,CASSQGTAGNTIYF,TGCGCCAGCAGCCAAGGGACAGCTGGAAACACCATATATTTT
TRBJ2-7,once,NA,TRBV13,CASSLGPGAYEQYF,TGTGCCAGCAGCTTAGGCCCCGGGGCCTACGAGCAGTACTTC
TRBJ2-3,NA,TRBD2,TRBV7-9,CASTRSAGGTDTQYF,TGTGCCAGCACGAGGTCTGCGGGGGGCACAGATACGCAGTATTTT
TRBJ2-3,NA,TRBD1,TRBV5-4,CASSLGGQGRTDTQYF,TGTGCCAGCAGCCTGGGGGGACAGGGACGCACAGATACGCAGTATTTT
TRBJ2-7,NA,NA,TRBV6-1,CASRPTDGITYEQYF,TGTGCCAGTCGACCTACAGATGGCATAACCTACGAGCAGTACTTC
TRBJ2-7,NA,TRBD1,TRBV7-9,CASSASGQGYEQYF,TGTGCCAGCAGCGCCTCGGGACAGGGTTACGAGCAGTACTTC
TRBJ1-3,NA,NA,TRBV7-9,CASSLDSGNTIYF,TGTGCCAGCAGCTTAGACAGTGGAAACACCATATATTTT
TRBJ1-2,NA,TRBD1,TRBV7-8,CASSALAGQGHGYTF,TGTGCCAGCAGCGCTCTGGCGGGACAGGGTCATGGCTACACCTTC
TRBJ1-6,once,TRBD1,TRBV5-6,CASSLLQGAGSPLHF,TGTGCCAGCAGCTTGTTACAGGGGGCGGGATCACCCCTCCACTTT
TRBJ1-1,NA,NA,TRBV6-5,CASSYLGANTEAFF,TGTGCCAGCAGTTATTTGGGGGCGAACACTGAAGCTTTCTTT
TRBJ1-6,NA,TRBD1,TRBV7-2,CASRGQGASYNSPLHF,TGTGCCAGCAGGGGACAGGGAGCCTCCTATAATTCACCCCTCCACTTT
TRBJ2-3,NA,TRBD2,TRBV18,CASSPLGGISTDTQYF,TGTGCCAGCTCACCTTTGGGAGGGATTAGCACAGATACGCAGTATTTT
TRBJ1-1,NA,NA,TRBV4-1,CASSQGWQGKNTEAFF,TGCGCCAGCAGCCAAGGTTGGCAGGGGAAGAACACTGAAGCTTTCTTT
TRBJ2-7,NA,NA,TRBV7-6,CASSALGRPSDEQYF,TGTGCCAGCAGCGCCCTGGGGAGACCCTCAGACGAGCAGTACTTC
TRBJ2-1,NA,TRBD1,TRBV30,CACLLNRDSQFF,TGTGCCTGTCTACTTAACCGGGACAGTCAGTTCTTC
TRBJ1-5,NA,TRBD1,TRBV28,CASSFRDRASNQPQHF,TGTGCCAGCAGTTTCCGAGACAGGGCTAGCAATCAGCCCCAGCATTTT
TRBJ2-3,few,TRBD2,TRBV2,CASGTSGGVSDTQYF,TGTGCCAGCGGTACTAGCGGGGGGGTCTCAGATACGCAGTATTTT